The 5 T cell receptor beta chains below all came from one sample that was sequenced in a study of blood T cell repertoires in COVID-19 (dated by TCRdb to 2018 to 2021). The library came from the immunoSEQ multiplex PCR assay. TCRdb's version of the immuneACCESS table is confined to in-frame rearrangements and falls short of the full clone set. An unresolved V gene accounts for under half of the shortfall where checked; the remainder is of unknown origin. The sample has fewer than 400,000 clones on record, 89% of them singletons. Less than 2% of the sample belongs to the ten largest clones. The sequencing input was PBMCs or T cells enriched from blood (not recorded which). These receptors were collected from a woman aged 25 to 39 who had recovered from COVID-19.

This chain uses TRBV19 with TRBJ1-5; D perhaps matches TRBD1 (5 bases). The V end lost 5 bases, the J end lost 0 bases, and 8 bases lay between the germline ends. Germline V gene lookup returns CDR1 LNHDA and CDR2 SQIVND (reference sequence). This CDR3 region has 14 residues. The CDR3: CASSWGLSNQPQHF. CDR3 bases: TGTGCCAGTAGTTGGGGACTTAGCAATCAGCCCCAGCATTTT.

A note on this clone: The identical CDR3 is also encoded by other nucleotide sequences in the sample. The chain is built from TRBV19 and TRBJ2-7; 11 bases fit TRBD1. V lost 5 bases and J lost 2; bases outside the gene matches: 2. From germline, CDR1 is LNHDA and CDR2 SQIVND (reference sequence). The CDR3 is 14 amino acids. This CDR3 is CASSPGQGAYEQYF. The CDR3 DNA sequence: TGTGCCAGTAGTCCGGGACAGGGGGCCTACGAGCAGTACTTC.

This sequence joins TRBV5-1 and TRBJ1-2, with D possibly being TRBD1 (6 bases). The CDR3 spans 15 residues. Germline CDR1 SGHRS, CDR2 YFSETQ. V was clipped by 3 bases and J by 6 bases, with 18 bases between them. The CDR3 spells CASSSLQQGTDGYTF. Here the CDR3 DNA reads TGCGCCAGCAGCTCCTTACAACAGGGAACAGATGGCTACACCTTC.

The chain has TRBV12-3 or TRBV12-4 and TRBJ1-2; TRBD1 matches at 9 bases. The CDR3 sequence is 13 residues long. Trimming took 3 bases from V and 8 from J; bases not matched to a gene: 4. This chain's CDR3 is CASSFGTGSGYTF. The CDR3 DNA reads as TGTGCCAGCAGTTTCGGGACAGGGAGCGGCTACACCTTC.

This clone was recorded once. This rearrangement joins TRBV24-1 to TRBJ2-1; TRBD2 agrees at 7 bases. Per the germline V gene, CDR1 is KGHDR and CDR2 is SFDVKD. This CDR3 contains 15 residues. V dropped 9 bases and J dropped 7; count of bases not matched to a gene: 14. The CDR3 region is CATRGIRGDLNEQFF. The CDR3 DNA reads TGTGCCACCCGCGGGATACGGGGGGACCTTAATGAGCAGTTCTTC.